A single sample is the source of the 32 T cell receptor beta chains below, sequenced in a study of type 1 regulatory T cells. TCRdb reprocessed the reads via MiXCR and lists one record per CDR3 protein. The table has about 60,000 distinct CDR3 sequences, around 49% seen once. Which antigens these TCRs recognize remains unknown. The source material was cultured non-Tr1 T cells, either the whole culture or a sorted T cell fraction (not recorded which). The receptors stem from a human donor in good health.

This chain links TRBV20-1 with TRBJ2-1; TRBD1 matches at 9 bases. V lost 6 bases and J lost 7; bases outside the gene matches: 10. Germline V gives CDR1 DFQATT, CDR2 SNEGSKA (reference sequence). The CDR3 covers 14 residues. The CDR3 region has the DNA TGCAGTGCCAAATCGGGACAGGGTGGAAATGAGCAGTTCTTC. Encoded protein: CSAKSGQGGNEQFF.

The V gene is TRBV6-2 or TRBV6-3, the J gene TRBJ2-7, with 8 bases matching TRBD1. Germline V lookup: CDR1 MNHEY, CDR2 SVGEGT. V lost 10 bases to trimming and J lost 4 bases; unmatched junction nucleotides: 15. The CDR3 is made up of 15 amino acids. CDR3 in DNA: TGTGCCACCCACACTTCCTCAACAGGGGGGTACGAGCAGTACTTC. Protein: CATHTSSTGGYEQYF.

The chain carries TRBV4-3 and TRBJ1-2, with 11 bases fitting TRBD1. Trimming cost V 2 bases and J 4 bases; bases outside gene matches: 6. CDR1 and CDR2 from the germline V gene are LGHNA and YSLEER. The CDR3 length is 16 residues. CDR3 amino acids: CASSQWTGGGSYGYTF. In nucleotides, the CDR3 is TGCGCCAGCAGCCAATGGACAGGGGGCGGGAGCTATGGCTACACCTTC.

The chain employs TRBV7-9 and TRBJ1-1; D remains ambiguous. V was cut by 4 bases and J by 6 bases, with 9 bases left in between. The CDR3 runs 12 residues. Germline loops: CDR1 SEHNR, CDR2 FQNEAQ (reference sequence). The CDR3 loop reads CASSWVRAEAFF. CDR3 nucleotide sequence: TGTGCCAGCAGCTGGGTACGGGCTGAAGCTTTCTTT.

The chain employs TRBV5-4 and TRBJ2-1, with TRBD2 identical over 11 bases. V shed 4 bases and J 4 bases; nucleotides not matched to a gene: 7. Germline CDR1 is SGHNT and CDR2 is YYREEE (reference sequence). The CDR3 spans 16 residues. CDR3 nucleotides: TGTGCCAGCAGCCCGGGGACTAGCGGAGGGTACAATGAGCAGTTCTTC. Protein: CASSPGTSGGYNEQFF.

In its sample, this clonotype was seen a few times. The chain couples TRBV5-8 to TRBJ1-5, with 7 bases aligning to TRBD1. There are 16 residues in the CDR3. With V trimmed by 4 bases and J by 2 bases, 9 bases remained unmatched. Germline V lookup: CDR1 SGHTS, CDR2 YDEGEE. Here the CDR3 DNA reads TGTGCCAGCAGCCTCCTACAGGGGATGGGCAATCAGCCCCAGCATTTT. Its translation: CASSLLQGMGNQPQHF.

This clonotype has a handful of counts. The chain links TRBV11-2 to TRBJ1-3; D is unclear. V lost 8 bases and J lost 2, with 7 bases in between. CDR1 is SGHAT and CDR2 is FQNNGV in the germline V gene. The CDR3 is 12 residues long. The CDR3 nucleotides read TGTGCCAGCCGAAGGACTGGAAACACCATATATTTT. Protein sequence: CASRRTGNTIYF.

The chain recombines TRBV19 with TRBJ2-5; D remains unclear. Germline values: CDR1 LNHDA, CDR2 SQIVND (reference sequence). The V gene lost 6 bases and the J gene lost 5 bases, with 13 bases spanning the gap. The length of the CDR3 is 13 residues. As DNA, the CDR3 is TGTGCCAGTAGACGCGCCGCAATGGAGACCCAGTACTTC. It is translated as CASRRAAMETQYF.

The chain uses TRBV7-9 and TRBJ2-7; 8 bases map to TRBD1. CDR1 and CDR2 (germline): SEHNR, FQNEAQ (reference sequence). The V and J ends lost 7 bases and 4 bases, in that order; junction bases with no gene match: 9. This CDR3 is 14 amino acids long. The CDR3 region has the DNA TGTGCCAGCACCCCTCCGACAGGGGTGTACGAGCAGTACTTC. Translation gives CASTPPTGVYEQYF. Using reference TRBV7-9 and TRBJ2-7 for the parts outside the CDR3, the full variable domain is DTGVSQNPRHKITKRGQNVTFRCDPISEHNRLYWYRQTLGQGPEFLTYFQNEAQLEKSRLLSDRFSAERPKGSFSTLEIQRTEQGDSAMYLCASTPPTGVYEQYFGPGTRLTVT.

The chain employs TRBV7-3 and TRBJ1-2; weak D call: TRBD1 (5 bases). Germline CDR1 is SGHTA and CDR2 is FQGTGA. V lost 0 bases and J lost 10, with 18 bases in between. The CDR3 consists of 15 residues. The CDR3 DNA reads as TGTGCCAGCAGCTTAACTCGGGACCCAGGCACCCACTACACCTTC. Translation: CASSLTRDPGTHYTF. Filled out from reference TRBV7-3 and TRBJ1-2, the complete variable domain reads GAGVSQTPSNKVTEKGKYVELRCDPISGHTALYWYRQSLGQGPEFLIYFQGTGAADDSGLPNDRFFAVRPEGSVSTLKIQRTERGDSAVYLCASSLTRDPGTHYTFGSGTRLTVV.

This chain uses TRBV4-2 with TRBJ2-5; D is ambiguous. This CDR3 region has 16 residues. Germline V gene lookup returns CDR1 LGHNA and CDR2 YNFKEQ. Trimming stripped 7 bases from V and 1 base from J, with 19 bases between. The CDR3 nucleotides are TGTGCCAGCATCTGCAGACCCTTGGCCACCCAAGAGACCCAGTACTTC. As protein: CASICRPLATQETQYF.

The chain recombines TRBV5-4 with TRBJ2-7; 10 positions agree with TRBD2. Trimming removed 0 bases from V and 2 bases from J; junction bases left unmatched: 5. The CDR3 is 16 residues long. Germline V gene data show CDR1 as SGHNT and CDR2 as YYREEE (reference sequence). The DNA of the CDR3 is TGTGCCAGCAGCTTGGCCTCTAGCGGGGGTACCTACGAGCAGTACTTC. Amino acids: CASSLASSGGTYEQYF.

This clonotype was observed a handful of times. The genes are TRBV7-9 and TRBJ2-2; D is possibly TRBD1 (6 bases). V was pared by 5 bases and J by 3 bases, with 19 bases between. This CDR3 is 17 amino acids long. CDR1 SEHNR and CDR2 FQNEAQ come from the germline V gene (reference sequence). This CDR3 reads CASSPQPQTGYTGELFF. CDR3 sequence (DNA): TGTGCCAGCAGCCCCCAGCCCCAGACAGGTTACACCGGGGAGCTGTTTTTT.

The rearrangement links TRBV11-2 to TRBJ2-2; D uncertain. Germline lookup yields CDR1 SGHAT and CDR2 FQNNGV. The CDR3 consists of 13 residues. V was trimmed by 3 bases and J by 6 bases, leaving 8 bases between them. The CDR3 DNA is TGTGCCAGCAGCTTTTCGGGTTCCGGGGAGCTGTTTTTT. This codes for CASSFSGSGELFF. Together with reference TRBV11-2 and TRBJ2-2, the CDR3 gives the full variable domain: EAGVAQSPRYKIIEKRQSVAFWCNPISGHATLYWYQQILGQGPKLLIQFQNNGVVDDSQLPKDRFSAERLKGVDSTLKIQPAKLEDSAVYLCASSFSGSGELFFGEGSRLTVL.

This clonotype was counted a few times. The rearrangement links TRBV5-5 to TRBJ2-7, with D perhaps being TRBD1 or TRBD2 (5 bases each). The length of the CDR3 is 15 residues. Germline V CDR1 and CDR2: SGHKS, YYEKEE (reference sequence). Trimming took off 0 bases at V and 6 bases at J, with 16 bases between the two ends. The CDR3 spells CASSLALGSGSEQYF. CDR3 bases: TGTGCCAGCAGCTTGGCCCTGGGTTCAGGGAGCGAGCAGTACTTC. The variable domain in full, completed from reference TRBV5-5 and TRBJ2-7, reads DAGVTQSPTHLIKTRGQQVTLRCSPISGHKSVSWYQQVLGQGPQFIFQYYEKEERGRGNFPDRFSARQFPNYSSELNVNALLLGDSALYLCASSLALGSGSEQYFGPGTRLTVT.

The chain has TRBV28 and TRBJ1-6; tentative D call: TRBD1 (5 bases). Looked up from germline, CDR1 is MDHEN and CDR2 is SYDVKM. Trimming took 6 bases from V and 5 from J, leaving 11 bases between them. The CDR3 spans 14 residues. The CDR3 DNA sequence: TGTGCCAGCAGGGGGACTCTAGATAATTCACCCCTCCACTTT. Protein product: CASRGTLDNSPLHF.

The gene calls are TRBV6-5 and TRBJ1-1; 9 bases are shared with TRBD1. Germline V lookup: CDR1 MNHEY, CDR2 SVGAGI. The J segment lost 4 bases and the V segment lost 7 bases, leaving 16 bases of the junction unmatched. This CDR3 is 17 amino acids long. The CDR3 here is CASKRTGGLASITEAFF. Here the CDR3 DNA reads TGTGCCAGCAAACGAACAGGGGGCTTAGCCTCGATCACTGAAGCTTTCTTT.

This clonotype has more than one count but fewer than ten. The rearrangement joins TRBV7-8 to TRBJ2-4; either TRBD1 or TRBD2 may supply D (5 bases each). Trimming took 4 bases from V and 7 from J, leaving 11 bases between them. The CDR3 runs 13 residues. From germline, CDR1 is SGHVS and CDR2 FQNEAQ. CDR3 residues: CASSSEGWNIQYF. The CDR3 DNA follows: TGTGCCAGCAGCTCTGAGGGGTGGAACATTCAGTACTTC. The full variable domain, in which reference TRBV7-8 and TRBJ2-4 provide the parts outside the CDR3, is GAGVSQSPRYKVAKRGQDVALRCDPISGHVSLFWYQQALGQGPEFLTYFQNEAQLDKSGLPSDRFFAERPEGSVSTLKIQRTQQEDSAVYLCASSSEGWNIQYFGAGTRLSVL.

This clonotype has just a few counts. The chain couples TRBV5-1 to TRBJ1-2, with 9 positions matching TRBD1. Germline assignment: CDR1 SGHRS and CDR2 YFSETQ. V shed 1 base and J 5 bases; nucleotides not matched to a gene: 9. The CDR3 extends over 16 amino acids. In DNA, the CDR3 is TGCGCCAGCAGCTTGAGAGCGGGACAGGGCCTTTATGGCTACACCTTC. Protein product: CASSLRAGQGLYGYTF. Using reference TRBV5-1 and TRBJ1-2 for the parts outside the CDR3, the full variable domain is KAGVTQTPRYLIKTRGQQVTLSCSPISGHRSVSWYQQTPGQGLQFLFEYFSETQRNKGNFPGRFSGRQFSNSRSEMNVSTLELGDSALYLCASSLRAGQGLYGYTFGSGTRLTVV.

The genes are TRBV5-5 and TRBJ1-1; D gene unclear. Germline-derived CDR1 and CDR2 are SGHKS and YYEKEE (reference sequence). Trimming removed 2 bases at V and 1 base at J, with 6 bases between. The CDR3 spans 13 residues. CDR3 loop: CASSFFGNTEAFF. The CDR3 DNA follows: TGTGCCAGCAGCTTCTTCGGGAACACTGAAGCTTTCTTT.

This clonotype has ten or more counts. The chain couples TRBV5-1 to TRBJ2-5; unclear D gene. V was trimmed by 4 bases and J by 5 bases, leaving 12 bases between them. The CDR3 has 13 residues. CDR1 and CDR2 (germline): SGHRS, YFSETQ. CDR3 in amino acids: CASSRVVSETQYF. CDR3 bases: TGCGCCAGCAGCCGAGTGGTATCTGAGACCCAGTACTTC.

The sample holds a few counts of this clonotype. The chain carries TRBV25-1 and TRBJ1-5; D gene unclear. Germline V gives CDR1 MGHDK, CDR2 SYGVNS. The CDR3 is made up of 13 amino acids. Deletions cut 4 bases from V and 9 bases from J, with 13 bases between. The CDR3 region has the DNA TGTGCCAGCAGTGGACCGGGGTCAGGGCCCCAGCATTTT. It encodes CASSGPGSGPQHF. Variable domain in full (rest from reference TRBV25-1 and TRBJ1-5): EADIYQTPRYLVIGTGKKITLECSQTMGHDKMYWYQQDPGMELHLIHYSYGVNSTEKGDLSSESTVSRIRTEHFPLTLESARPSHTSQYLCASSGPGSGPQHFGDGTRLSIL.

The chain employs TRBV20-1 and TRBJ2-1, with 11 bases lining up with TRBD2. The CDR3 has 15 residues. The germline V gene has CDR1 DFQATT and CDR2 SNEGSKA (reference sequence). V lost 1 base to trimming and J lost 8 bases; unmatched junction nucleotides: 7. The DNA for the CDR3 is TGCAGTGCTAGAGGTAGCGGGGGGGCGGGAGATGAGCAGTTCTTC. It yields the protein CSARGSGGAGDEQFF.

This chain connects TRBV12-3 or TRBV12-4 to TRBJ2-1, with 14 bases identical to TRBD2. The CDR3 sequence is 21 residues long. J was trimmed by 4 bases and V by 4 bases; bases with no gene match: 18. The CDR3 loop is CASSSVWGLAGVSNRYNEQFF. The CDR3 DNA reads as TGTGCCAGCAGTTCCGTTTGGGGACTAGCGGGGGTTTCCAACAGGTACAATGAGCAGTTCTTC.

By share, this clonotype ranks as medium-sized. The chain recombines TRBV6-6 with TRBJ1-1; no reliable D call. CDR1 and CDR2 (germline): MNHNY, SVGAGI (reference sequence). V lost 6 bases, J lost 10 bases, and 15 bases lay in between. This CDR3 is 12 amino acids long. Written as DNA, the CDR3 is TGTGCCAGCAGCTATCAACAGTTTTCAGCTTTCTTT. Translation: CASSYQQFSAFF.

This clonotype has more than one count but fewer than ten. This chain links TRBV20-1 with TRBJ2-3, with D possibly being TRBD2 (5 bases). CDR3 length: 12 amino acids. Trimming shortened V by 8 bases and J by 0 bases, and 9 bases separated the two germline ends. The V gene's germline CDR1 is DFQATT and CDR2 SNEGSKA (reference sequence). The CDR3 sequence is CSYRGSTDTQYF. The CDR3 coding sequence is TGCAGTTATAGAGGGAGCACAGATACGCAGTATTTT.

There are a few counts of this clonotype. The chain combines TRBV20-1 with TRBJ1-4; D call uncertain. The CDR3 spans 15 residues. From germline, CDR1 is DFQATT and CDR2 SNEGSKA (reference sequence). Trimming took 0 bases from V and 8 from J, leaving 16 bases between them. CDR3 loop: CSARDSAGSLEKLFF. In DNA, the CDR3 is TGCAGTGCTAGAGATTCGGCGGGGAGTCTAGAAAAACTGTTTTTT.

This clonotype came up a few times. This chain links TRBV7-9 with TRBJ2-5; the D is unclear. In germline, CDR1 is SEHNR, CDR2 FQNEAQ (reference sequence). The CDR3 covers 12 residues. Between the trimmed V and J ends, which lost 4 bases and 2 bases, there was a span of 5 bases. This CDR3 is CASSWEQETQYF. CDR3 DNA sequence: TGTGCCAGCAGCTGGGAACAAGAGACCCAGTACTTC.

This clonotype has a count of ten or more. The chain's CDR3 is CASSQDGGETQYF. CDR3 nucleotide sequence: TGTGCCAGCAGCCAGGACGGAGGGGAGACCCAGTACTTC. The chain couples TRBV7-2 to TRBJ2-5, with D possibly being TRBD2 (6 bases). The CDR3 runs 13 residues. V lost 5 bases and J lost 5, with 12 bases in between. Germline V lookup: CDR1 SGHTA, CDR2 FQGNSA.

The J gene is TRBJ2-4, the V gene TRBV5-3; 9 bases line up with TRBD2. TRBV5-3 is known as an ORF, though its function is uncertain. The CDR3 totals 16 residues. After removal of 0 bases from V and 8 bases from J, the junction contained 9 bases not matched to a gene. CDR3 protein: CARSLARRGGRHIQYF. The CDR3 region has the DNA TGTGCCAGAAGCTTGGCCAGGCGGGGGGGCCGGCACATTCAGTACTTC.

CDR3 in DNA: TGCAGTGCCGGAGCCGGCAGGGAAATAAATGGCTACACCTTC. Its translation is CSAGAGREINGYTF. V and J are TRBV20-1 and TRBJ1-2, with a tentative D call TRBD1 (5 bases). The CDR3 length is 14 residues. Per germline, CDR1 DFQATT and CDR2 SNEGSKA (reference sequence). Trimming stripped 6 bases from V and 6 bases from J, with 20 bases between.

This clonotype was counted only a few times. The chain joins TRBV6-2 or TRBV6-3 to TRBJ2-1, with 9 bases aligning to TRBD2. With 7 bases clipped from V and 2 bases from J, the junction kept 3 bases outside the gene matches. CDR3 length: 14 residues. From germline, CDR1 is MNHEY and CDR2 SVGEGT. CDR3 nucleotide sequence: TGTGCCAGCATTAGCGGGGGCCCCTACAATGAGCAGTTCTTC. Translation gives CASISGGPYNEQFF.